This T cell receptor (beta chain) was obtained from a study of T cells after yellow fever vaccination. Conversion of TCR transcripts into cDNA relied on 5'RACE template switching, which added a universal primer site and UMIs. TCRdb reprocessed the 5' RACE reads with MiXCR, giving one entry per CDR3 protein. The profile shows 200,000 to 300,000 distinct CDR3 sequences, roughly 6.2% of them singletons. Ten or more counts support this clonotype. CDR1 and CDR2 (germline): SGHRS, YFSETQ. The V end lost 2 bases, the J end lost 1 base, and 10 bases lay between the germline ends. CDR3 length: 16 residues. The material sequenced was CD4+ T cells sorted from PBMCs, taken on the day of the yellow fever booster vaccination. This TCR was recovered from a man aged 30-40 years who received the YFV17D yellow fever vaccine. This chain links TRBV5-1 with TRBJ2-6; D remains ambiguous. This CDR3 reads CASSFRPSSGANVLTF. The CDR3 DNA sequence: TGCGCCAGCAGCTTCCGACCTTCATCTGGGGCCAACGTCCTGACTTTC. Complete variable domain (other parts from reference TRBV5-1 and TRBJ2-6): KAGVTQTPRYLIKTRGQQVTLSCSPISGHRSVSWYQQTPGQGLQFLFEYFSETQRNKGNFPGRFSGRQFSNSRSEMNVSTLELGDSALYLCASSFRPSSGANVLTFGAGSRLTVL.